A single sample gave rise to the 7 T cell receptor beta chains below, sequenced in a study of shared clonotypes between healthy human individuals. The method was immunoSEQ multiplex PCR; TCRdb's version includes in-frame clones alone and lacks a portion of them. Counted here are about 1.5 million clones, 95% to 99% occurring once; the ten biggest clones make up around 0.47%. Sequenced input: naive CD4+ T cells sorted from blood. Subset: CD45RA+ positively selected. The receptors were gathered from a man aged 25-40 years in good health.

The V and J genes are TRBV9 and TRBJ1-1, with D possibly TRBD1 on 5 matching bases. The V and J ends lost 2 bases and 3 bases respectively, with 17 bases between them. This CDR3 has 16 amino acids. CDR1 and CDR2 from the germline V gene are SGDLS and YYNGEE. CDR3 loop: CASSVGGRFDHTEAFF. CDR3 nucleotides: TGTGCCAGCAGCGTCGGGGGACGTTTCGATCACACTGAAGCTTTCTTT.

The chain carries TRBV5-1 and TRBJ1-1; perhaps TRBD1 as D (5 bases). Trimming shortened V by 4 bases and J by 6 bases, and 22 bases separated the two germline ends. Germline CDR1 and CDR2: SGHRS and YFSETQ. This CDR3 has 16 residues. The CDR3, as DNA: TGCGCCAGCAGCGCGACAGCCGCCACTACGACCGCTGAAGCTTTCTTT. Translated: CASSATAATTTAEAFF.

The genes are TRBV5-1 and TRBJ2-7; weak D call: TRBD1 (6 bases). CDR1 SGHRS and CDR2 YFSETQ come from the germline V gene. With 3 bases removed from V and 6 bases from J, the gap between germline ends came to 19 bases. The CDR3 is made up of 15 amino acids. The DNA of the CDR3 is TGCGCCAGCAGCTACCTCCGGGACAACAATGGCGAGCAGTACTTC. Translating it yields CASSYLRDNNGEQYF.

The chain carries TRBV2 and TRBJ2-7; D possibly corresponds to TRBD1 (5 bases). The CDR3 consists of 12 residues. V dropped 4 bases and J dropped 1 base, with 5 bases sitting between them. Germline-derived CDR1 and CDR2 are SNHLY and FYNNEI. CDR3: CASSGQSYEQYF. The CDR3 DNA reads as TGTGCCAGCAGTGGACAGTCCTACGAGCAGTACTTC.

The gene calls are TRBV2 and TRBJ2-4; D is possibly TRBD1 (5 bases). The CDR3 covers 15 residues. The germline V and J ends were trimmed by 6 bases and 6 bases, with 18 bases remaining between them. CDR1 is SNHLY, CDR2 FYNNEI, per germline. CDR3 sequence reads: CASRATDTERNIQYF. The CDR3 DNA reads TGTGCCAGCAGAGCTACGGACACTGAGAGAAACATTCAGTACTTC. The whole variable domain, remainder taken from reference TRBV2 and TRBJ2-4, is EPEVTQTPSHQVTQMGQEVILRCVPISNHLYFYWYRQILGQKVEFLVSFYNNEISEKSEIFDDQFSVERPDGSNFTLKIRSTKLEDSAMYFCASRATDTERNIQYFGAGTRLSVL.

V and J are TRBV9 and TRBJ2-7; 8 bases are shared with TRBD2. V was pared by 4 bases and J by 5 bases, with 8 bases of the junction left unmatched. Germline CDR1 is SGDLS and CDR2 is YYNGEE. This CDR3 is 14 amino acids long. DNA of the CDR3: TGTGCCAGCAGCCTTGCTAGCGGGCTCGACGAGCAGTACTTC. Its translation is CASSLASGLDEQYF.

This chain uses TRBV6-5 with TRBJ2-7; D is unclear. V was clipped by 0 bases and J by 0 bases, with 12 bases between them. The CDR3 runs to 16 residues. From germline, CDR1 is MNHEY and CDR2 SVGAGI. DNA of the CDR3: TGTGCCAGCAGTTACTCTGCGGAACGCAGCTCCTACGAGCAGTACTTC. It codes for CASSYSAERSSYEQYF.